This record concerns one T cell receptor beta chain sequence. This entry comes from a study of blood T cell repertoires in COVID-19. The length of the CDR3 is 15 residues. V was clipped by 2 bases and J by 0 bases, with 11 bases between them. The germline V gene encodes CDR1 SGHTA and CDR2 FQGTGA. How the authors handled the data: Reference gene primer amplification in the assay estimated nucleated cell counts. The method was immunoSEQ multiplex PCR; TCRdb's version includes in-frame clones alone and lacks a portion of them. The V and J calls and clone size were taken over from that table, and D and trimming were inferred from the DNA. Altogether approximately 59,000 clones are present, around 80% being singletons, with the ten largest covering around 16%.

The sequence was obtained from a man older than 75 with acute or convalescent COVID-19. Sequencing input: peripheral blood. The J gene is TRBJ2-7, the V gene TRBV7-3, with TRBD2 as a possible D gene (5 bases). The CDR3 sequence: CASSLGSTDSYEQYF. In DNA form, the CDR3 reads TGTGCCAGCAGCTTAGGGAGTACGGACTCCTACGAGCAGTACTTC.